This TCR beta chain was sequenced during a study of shared clonotypes between healthy human individuals. Assay: immunoSEQ multiplex PCR; the TCRdb copy retains only in-frame clones and omits some. The table lists about 1 million clones, 60% to 80% of them singletons, with approximately 1.5% in the top ten. Only a few counts were recorded for this clone. This CDR3 comprises 14 residues. Germline V gene data show CDR1 as MNHEY and CDR2 as SMNVEV (reference sequence). The V end lost 6 bases, the J end lost 7 bases, and 16 bases lay between the germline ends. The study enrolled healthy HIV-negative adults without recent acute infections or vaccinations as donors. From CD4+ cells came CD45RA+ naive and CD45RA-negative memory subsets.

This sequence was found in a man younger than 35 in good health. The sample comprised memory CD4+ T cells sorted from blood. Stated subset: CD45RA-negative fraction. The chain couples TRBV27 to TRBJ1-5; D is possibly TRBD1 (6 bases). CDR3 amino acids: CASSTIGGRQPQHF. The CDR3 region has the DNA TGTGCCAGCAGCACCATAGGGGGAAGGCAGCCCCAGCATTTT.